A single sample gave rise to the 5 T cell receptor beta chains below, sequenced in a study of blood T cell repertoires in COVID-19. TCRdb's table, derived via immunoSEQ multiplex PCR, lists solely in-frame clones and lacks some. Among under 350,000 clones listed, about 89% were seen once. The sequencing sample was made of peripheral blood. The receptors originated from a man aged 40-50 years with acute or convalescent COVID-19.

CDR3 region: CASSPRQGGHEQYF. CDR3 DNA: TGTGCCAGTAGTCCCCGACAGGGGGGCCACGAGCAGTACTTC. The chain carries TRBV19 and TRBJ2-7; 9 bases match TRBD1. The CDR3 consists of 14 residues. V lost 5 bases to trimming and J lost 5 bases; unmatched junction nucleotides: 7. Per the germline V gene, CDR1 is LNHDA and CDR2 is SQIVND (reference sequence).

CDR3 in DNA: TGCGCCAGCAGCCCCCGGGGACAGGGACCGGCAGATACGCAGTATTTT. Translation gives CASSPRGQGPADTQYF. The chain employs TRBV5-1 and TRBJ2-3, with 9 bases lining up with TRBD1. This CDR3 has 16 amino acids. V trimming: 4 bases; J trimming: 4 bases; junction bases outside the gene matches: 10. CDR1 SGHRS and CDR2 YFSETQ come from the germline V gene. Full variable domain (outside the CDR3, taken from reference TRBV5-1 and TRBJ2-3): KAGVTQTPRYLIKTRGQQVTLSCSPISGHRSVSWYQQTPGQGLQFLFEYFSETQRNKGNFPGRFSGRQFSNSRSEMNVSTLELGDSALYLCASSPRGQGPADTQYFGPGTRLTVL.

The CDR3 nucleotides read TGCGCCAGCAGCGCCTATTACACAGGGGCTGGAAACACCATATATTTT. It yields the protein CASSAYYTGAGNTIYF. The chain has TRBV5-1 and TRBJ1-3; 7 nucleotides align to TRBD1. The CDR3 has 16 amino acids. Germline lookup yields CDR1 SGHRS and CDR2 YFSETQ. J lost 2 bases, V lost 4 bases, and 9 bases had no gene match.

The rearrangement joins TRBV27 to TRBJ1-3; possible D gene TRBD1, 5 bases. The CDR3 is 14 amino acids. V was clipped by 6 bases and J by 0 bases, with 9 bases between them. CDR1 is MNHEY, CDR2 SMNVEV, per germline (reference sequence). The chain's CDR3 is CASRSDSSGNTIYF. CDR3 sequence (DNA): TGTGCCAGCAGGTCCGACAGCTCTGGAAACACCATATATTTT.

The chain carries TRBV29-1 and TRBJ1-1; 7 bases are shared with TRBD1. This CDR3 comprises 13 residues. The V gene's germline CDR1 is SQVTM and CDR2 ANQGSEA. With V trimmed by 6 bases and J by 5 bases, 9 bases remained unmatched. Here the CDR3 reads CSVAQGQGTEAFF. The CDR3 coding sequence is TGCAGCGTCGCACAGGGGCAAGGGACTGAAGCTTTCTTT.